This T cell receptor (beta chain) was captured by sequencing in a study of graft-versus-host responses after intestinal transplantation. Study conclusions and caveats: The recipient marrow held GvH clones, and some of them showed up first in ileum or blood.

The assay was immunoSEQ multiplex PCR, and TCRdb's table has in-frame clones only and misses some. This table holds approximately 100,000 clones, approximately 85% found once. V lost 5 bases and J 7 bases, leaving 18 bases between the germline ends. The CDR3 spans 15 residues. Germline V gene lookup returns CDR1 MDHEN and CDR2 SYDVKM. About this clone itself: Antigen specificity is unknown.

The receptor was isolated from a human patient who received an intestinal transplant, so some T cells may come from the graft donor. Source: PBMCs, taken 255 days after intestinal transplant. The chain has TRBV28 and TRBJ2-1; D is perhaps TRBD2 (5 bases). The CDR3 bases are TGTGCCAGCAGTCCGGACTTTCGGACGTGGAATGAGCAGTTCTTC. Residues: CASSPDFRTWNEQFF. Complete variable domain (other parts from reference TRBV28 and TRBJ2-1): DVKVTQSSRYLVKRTGEKVFLECVQDMDHENMFWYRQDPGLGLRLIYFSYDVKMKEKGDIPEGYSVSREKKERFSLILESASTNQTSMYLCASSPDFRTWNEQFFGPGTRLTVL.